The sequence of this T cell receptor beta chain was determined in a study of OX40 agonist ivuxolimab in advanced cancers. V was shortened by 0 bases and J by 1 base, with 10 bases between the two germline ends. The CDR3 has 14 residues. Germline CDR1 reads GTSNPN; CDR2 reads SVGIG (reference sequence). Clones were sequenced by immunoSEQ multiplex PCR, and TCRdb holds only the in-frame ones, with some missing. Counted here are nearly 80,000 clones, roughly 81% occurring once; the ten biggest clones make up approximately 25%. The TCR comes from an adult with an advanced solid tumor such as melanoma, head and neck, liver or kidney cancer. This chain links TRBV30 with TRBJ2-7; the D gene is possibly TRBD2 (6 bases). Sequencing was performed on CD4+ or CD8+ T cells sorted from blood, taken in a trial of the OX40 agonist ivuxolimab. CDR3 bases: TGTGCCTGGAGTGTCCCGGGAGCGTCCTACGAGCAGTACTTC. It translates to CAWSVPGASYEQYF.